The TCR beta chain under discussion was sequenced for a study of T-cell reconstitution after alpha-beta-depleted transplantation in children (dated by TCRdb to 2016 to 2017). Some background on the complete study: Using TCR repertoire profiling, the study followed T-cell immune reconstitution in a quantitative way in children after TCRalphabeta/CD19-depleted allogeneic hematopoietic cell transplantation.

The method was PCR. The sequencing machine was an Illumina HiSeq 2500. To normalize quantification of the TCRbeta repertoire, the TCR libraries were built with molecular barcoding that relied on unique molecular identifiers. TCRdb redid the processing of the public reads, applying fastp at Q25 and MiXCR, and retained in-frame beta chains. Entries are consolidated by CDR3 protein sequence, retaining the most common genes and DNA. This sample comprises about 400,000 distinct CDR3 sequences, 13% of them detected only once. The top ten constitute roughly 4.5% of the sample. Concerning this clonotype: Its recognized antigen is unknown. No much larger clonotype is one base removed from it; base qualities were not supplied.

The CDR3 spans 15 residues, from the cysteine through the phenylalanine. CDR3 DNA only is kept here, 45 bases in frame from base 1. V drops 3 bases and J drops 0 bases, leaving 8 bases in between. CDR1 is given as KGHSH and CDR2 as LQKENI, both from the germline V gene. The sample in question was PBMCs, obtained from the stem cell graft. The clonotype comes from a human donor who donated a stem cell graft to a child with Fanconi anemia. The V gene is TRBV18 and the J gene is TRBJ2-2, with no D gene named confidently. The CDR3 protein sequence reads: CASSPYGTNTGELFF. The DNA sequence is TGTGCCAGCTCACCTTACGGCACGAACACCGGGGAGCTGTTTTTT. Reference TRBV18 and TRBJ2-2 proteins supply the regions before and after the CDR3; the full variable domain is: NAGVMQNPRHLVRRRGQEARLRCSPMKGHSHVYWYRQLPEEGLKFMVYLQKENIIDESGMPKERFSAEFPKEGPSILRIQQVVRGDSAAYFCASSPYGTNTGELFFGEGSRLTVL.